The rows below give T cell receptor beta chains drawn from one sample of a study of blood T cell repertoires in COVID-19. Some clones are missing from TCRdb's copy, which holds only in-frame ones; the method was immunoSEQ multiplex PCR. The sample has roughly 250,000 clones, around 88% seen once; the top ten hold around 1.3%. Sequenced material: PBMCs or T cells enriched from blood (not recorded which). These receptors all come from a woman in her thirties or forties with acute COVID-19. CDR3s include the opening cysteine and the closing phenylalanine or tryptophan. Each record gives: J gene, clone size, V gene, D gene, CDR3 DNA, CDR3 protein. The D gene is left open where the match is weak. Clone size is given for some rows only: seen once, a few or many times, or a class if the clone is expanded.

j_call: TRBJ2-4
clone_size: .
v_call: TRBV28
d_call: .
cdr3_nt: TGTGCCAGCACAGACAGGCCCCTAGCCAAAAACATTCAGTACTTC
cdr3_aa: CASTDRPLAKNIQYF

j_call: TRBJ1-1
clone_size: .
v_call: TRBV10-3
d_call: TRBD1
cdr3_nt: TGTGCCAGCGGACAGGGGGCGGGAGCTTTCTTT
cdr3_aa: CASGQGAGAFF

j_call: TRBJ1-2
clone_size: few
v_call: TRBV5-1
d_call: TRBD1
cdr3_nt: TGCGCCAGCAGAAATCCCGGGACAGGGCGGAATGGCTACACCTTC
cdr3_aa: CASRNPGTGRNGYTF

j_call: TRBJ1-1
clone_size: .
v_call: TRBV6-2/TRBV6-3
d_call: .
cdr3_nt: TGTGCCAGCAGTACCAGCCCAACGGGGGCTTTCTTT
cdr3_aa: CASSTSPTGAFF

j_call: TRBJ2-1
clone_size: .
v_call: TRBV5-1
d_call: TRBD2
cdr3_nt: TGCGCCAGCAGCTTGGTGAGCGGGATCGAGCAGTTCTTC
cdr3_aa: CASSLVSGIEQFF

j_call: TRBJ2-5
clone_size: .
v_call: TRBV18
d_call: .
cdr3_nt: TGTGCCAGCTCACCACCGTCGGGGGGCTCTCCCCAGTACTTC
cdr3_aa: CASSPPSGGSPQYF

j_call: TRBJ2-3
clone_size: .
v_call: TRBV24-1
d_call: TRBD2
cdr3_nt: TGTGCCACCAGTGATCCAGCGGGAGGGCCTGGCCGCACAGATACGCAGTATTTT
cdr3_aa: CATSDPAGGPGRTDTQYF

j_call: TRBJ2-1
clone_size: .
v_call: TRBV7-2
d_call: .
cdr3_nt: TGTGCCAGCAGCTTAGTTGCTGGAGCCTACAATGAGCAGTTCTTC
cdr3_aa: CASSLVAGAYNEQFF

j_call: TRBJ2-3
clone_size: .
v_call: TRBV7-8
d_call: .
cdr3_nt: TGTGCCAGCAGCTTACTAGCTGACACAGATACGCAGTATTTT
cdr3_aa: CASSLLADTDTQYF

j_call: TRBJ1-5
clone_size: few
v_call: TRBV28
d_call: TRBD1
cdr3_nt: TGTGCCAGCAGACCGGGGGACAGGTCCTATAGCAATCAGCCCCAGCATTTT
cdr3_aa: CASRPGDRSYSNQPQHF

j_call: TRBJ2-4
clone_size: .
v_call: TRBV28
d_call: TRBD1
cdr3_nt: TGTGCCAGCAGTTCTACCGGACAGGGGGACATTCAGTACTTC
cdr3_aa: CASSSTGQGDIQYF

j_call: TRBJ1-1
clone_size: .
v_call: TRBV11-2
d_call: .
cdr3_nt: TGTGCCAGCAGCTTAGATCCAGGGAGGGATGAAGCTTTCTTT
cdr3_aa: CASSLDPGRDEAFF

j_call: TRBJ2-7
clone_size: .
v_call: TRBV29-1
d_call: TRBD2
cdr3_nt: TGCAGCGTTGATGGGGGGGGAGTAGAGCAGTACTTC
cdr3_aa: CSVDGGGVEQYF